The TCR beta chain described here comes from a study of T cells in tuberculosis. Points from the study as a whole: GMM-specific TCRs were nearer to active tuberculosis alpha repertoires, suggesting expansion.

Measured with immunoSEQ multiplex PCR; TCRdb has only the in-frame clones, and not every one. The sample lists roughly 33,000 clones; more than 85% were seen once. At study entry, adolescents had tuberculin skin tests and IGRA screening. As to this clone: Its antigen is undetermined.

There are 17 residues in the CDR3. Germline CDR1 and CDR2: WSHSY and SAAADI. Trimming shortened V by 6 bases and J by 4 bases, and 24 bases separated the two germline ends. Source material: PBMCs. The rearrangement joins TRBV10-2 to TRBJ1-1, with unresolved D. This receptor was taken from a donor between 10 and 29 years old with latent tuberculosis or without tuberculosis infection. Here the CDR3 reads CASSDPLGARVGTEAFF. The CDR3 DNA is TGCGCCAGCAGCGATCCTCTAGGCGCCCGCGTAGGCACTGAAGCTTTCTTT.